This TCR beta chain derives from a study of blood T cell repertoires in COVID-19. As processed by the authors: Cell counts per sample came from amplifying reference gene primers. Some clones are missing from TCRdb's copy, which holds only in-frame ones; the method was immunoSEQ multiplex PCR. The V and J calls and clone size come from that table; D and trimming were worked out from the DNA. Counted here are about 260,000 clones, 70% to 90% occurring once; the ten biggest clones make up roughly 0.95%. V lost 0 bases to trimming and J lost 3 bases, with 12 bases between them. Germline lookup yields CDR1 KGHSH and CDR2 LQKENI. The CDR3 covers 15 residues. This clone has just one count. Those who participated ranged in age from roughly 18 to 90 years and resided in 20 to 30 US areas.

Sequencing input: PBMCs or T cells enriched from blood (not recorded which). The receptor comes from a man aged 50-59 years who had been exposed to COVID-19. This chain joins TRBV18 and TRBJ2-7; no definite D call. In DNA form, the CDR3 reads TGTGCCAGCTCACCACCGGGCGTCCCAGACTACGAGCAGTACTTC. Protein: CASSPPGVPDYEQYF.